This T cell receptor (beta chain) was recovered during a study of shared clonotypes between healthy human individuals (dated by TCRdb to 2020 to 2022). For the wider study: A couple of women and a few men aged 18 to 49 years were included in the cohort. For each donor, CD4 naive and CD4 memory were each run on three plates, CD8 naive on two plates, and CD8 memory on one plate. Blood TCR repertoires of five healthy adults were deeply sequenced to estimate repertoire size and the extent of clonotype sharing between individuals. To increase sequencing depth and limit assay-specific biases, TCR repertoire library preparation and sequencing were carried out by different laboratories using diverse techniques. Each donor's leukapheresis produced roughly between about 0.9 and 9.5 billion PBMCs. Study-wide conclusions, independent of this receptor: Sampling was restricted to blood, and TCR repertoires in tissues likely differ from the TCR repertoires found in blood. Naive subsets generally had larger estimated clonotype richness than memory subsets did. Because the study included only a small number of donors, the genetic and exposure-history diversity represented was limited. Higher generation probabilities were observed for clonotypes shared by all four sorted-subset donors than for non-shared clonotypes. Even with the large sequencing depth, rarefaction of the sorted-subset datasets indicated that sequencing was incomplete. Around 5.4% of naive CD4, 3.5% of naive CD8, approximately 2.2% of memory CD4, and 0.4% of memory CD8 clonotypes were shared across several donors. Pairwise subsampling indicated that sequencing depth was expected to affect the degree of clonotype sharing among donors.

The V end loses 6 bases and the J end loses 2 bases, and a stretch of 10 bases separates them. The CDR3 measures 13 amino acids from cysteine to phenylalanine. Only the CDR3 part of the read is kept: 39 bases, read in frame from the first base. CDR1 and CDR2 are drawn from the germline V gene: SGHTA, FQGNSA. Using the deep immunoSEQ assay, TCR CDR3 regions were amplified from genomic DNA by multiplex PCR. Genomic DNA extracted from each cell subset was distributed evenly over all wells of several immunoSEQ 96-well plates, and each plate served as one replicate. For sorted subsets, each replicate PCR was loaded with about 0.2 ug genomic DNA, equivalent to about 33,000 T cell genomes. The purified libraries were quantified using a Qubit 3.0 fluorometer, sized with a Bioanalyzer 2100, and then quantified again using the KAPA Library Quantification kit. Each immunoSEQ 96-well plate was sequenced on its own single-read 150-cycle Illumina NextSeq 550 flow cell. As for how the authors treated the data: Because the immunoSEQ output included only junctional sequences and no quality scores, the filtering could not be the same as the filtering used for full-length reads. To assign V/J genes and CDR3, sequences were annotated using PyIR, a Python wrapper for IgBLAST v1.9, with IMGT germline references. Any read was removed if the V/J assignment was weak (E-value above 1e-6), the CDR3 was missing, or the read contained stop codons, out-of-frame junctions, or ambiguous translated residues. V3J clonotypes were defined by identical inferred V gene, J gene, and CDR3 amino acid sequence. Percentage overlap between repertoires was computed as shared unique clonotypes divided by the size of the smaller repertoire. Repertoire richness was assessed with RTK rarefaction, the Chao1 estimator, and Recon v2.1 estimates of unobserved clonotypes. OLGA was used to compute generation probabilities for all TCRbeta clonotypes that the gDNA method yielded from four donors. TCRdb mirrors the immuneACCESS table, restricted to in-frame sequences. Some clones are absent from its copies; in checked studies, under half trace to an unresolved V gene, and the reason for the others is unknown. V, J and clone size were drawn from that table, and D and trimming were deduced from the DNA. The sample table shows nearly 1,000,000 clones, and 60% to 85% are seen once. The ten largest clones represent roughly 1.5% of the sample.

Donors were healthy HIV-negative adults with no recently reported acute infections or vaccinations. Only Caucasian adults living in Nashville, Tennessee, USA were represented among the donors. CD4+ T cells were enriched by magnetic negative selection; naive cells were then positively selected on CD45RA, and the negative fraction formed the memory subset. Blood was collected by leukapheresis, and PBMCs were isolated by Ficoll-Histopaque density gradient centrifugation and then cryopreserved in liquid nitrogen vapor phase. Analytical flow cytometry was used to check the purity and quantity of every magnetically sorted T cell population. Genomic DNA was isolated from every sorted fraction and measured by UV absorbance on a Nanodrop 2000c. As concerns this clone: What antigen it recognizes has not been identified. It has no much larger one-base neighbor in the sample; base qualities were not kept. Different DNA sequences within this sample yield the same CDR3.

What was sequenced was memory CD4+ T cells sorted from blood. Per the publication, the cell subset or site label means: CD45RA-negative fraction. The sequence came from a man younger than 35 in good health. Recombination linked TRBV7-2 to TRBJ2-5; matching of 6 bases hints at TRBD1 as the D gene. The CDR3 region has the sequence CASSYRVQETQYF. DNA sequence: TGTGCCAGCAGTTACAGGGTTCAAGAGACCCAGTACTTC. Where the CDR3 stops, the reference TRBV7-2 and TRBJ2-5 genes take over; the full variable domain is GAGVSQSPSNKVTEKGKDVELRCDPISGHTALYWYRQSLGQGLEFLIYFQGNSAPDKSGLPSDRFSAERTGGSVSTLTIQRTQQEDSAVYLCASSYRVQETQYFGPGTRLLVL.